This T cell receptor beta chain was sequenced in a study of cytomegalovirus exposure and HLA in healthy donors listed by TCRdb under 2017. Regarding the study in general: According to a later analysis, the 120 or so validation repertoires were produced on the same platform as the 666 repertoires of the first cohort. The study was designed to test whether signatures of past pathogen exposure could be identified by cataloging public T cell receptors. Along with the approximately 700-subject first cohort, a separate validation cohort of over a hundred different subjects was used. To predict cytomegalovirus infection status, the study brought together high-throughput TCR immunosequencing, statistical association of individual TCRs with disease status, and machine learning.

Comments on this clone: The specificity of this receptor is unknown. No clone much larger than this one lies a single base away; base qualities are absent.

From the germline V gene, CDR1 is SNHLY and CDR2 is FYNNEI. From the cysteine up to the phenylalanine, the CDR3 has a length of 14 residues. Of all the DNA, just the CDR3 is kept, 42 bases in frame from base 1. Trimming leaves V shorter by 6 bases and J shorter by 3 bases, with the junction holding 7 bases beyond the gene matches. Donors formed part of the validation cohort, which comprised about 120 subjects and was distinct from the first cohort of over 500 subjects. Overall study results and their limits: Of the cluster scores, 85% to 95% were above 0 in a later analysis, which found that TCRs clustered in the first cohort also tended to co-occur in the roughly 130 validation repertoires. The validation cohort had no HLA typing available for a later analysis, so co-occurrence within that cohort was assessed over all 120 or so repertoires. According to the authors, the approach could potentially be generalized to other disease states and immunological phenotypes. The classifier was reported to diagnose cytomegalovirus status with high specificity and sensitivity in both the original cohort and the validation cohort. A few of the identified cytomegalovirus-associated TCR beta chains were confirmed in vitro to be specific for cytomegalovirus antigens. The study gave a list of over 150 TCR beta chains associated with cytomegalovirus. Most TCR sequences were observed very rarely across donors, whereas some public TCRs were present in many individuals.

Library preparation used the immunoSEQ multiplex PCR assay. On the study's bioinformatics: To diagnose cytomegalovirus status from the catalog of TCR beta chain sequences, a statistical classification framework was built. TCRdb carries this immuneACCESS record with in-frame sequences only. Its versions omit some clonotypes, under half of them owing to an unresolved V gene in the studies checked, with the rest unexplained. The DNA was the basis for D and trimming; V, J and clone size are from that table. The sample table lists 100,000 to 150,000 clones, 89% of them with a count of one. Jointly, the top ten make up 1% to 1.5% of the sample.

The TCR was taken from a woman aged 18-29 years in good health and CMV-seronegative. This sequence uses TRBV2 and TRBJ1-2; 7 of the junction bases match TRBD1. The sequenced material came from PBMCs. The CDR3 sequence is CASRGTGTDYGYTF. The bases read TGTGCCAGCAGGGGAACCGGGACAGACTATGGCTACACCTTC.